A single sample is the source of the 21 T cell receptor beta chains below, sequenced in a study of blood T cell repertoires in COVID-19. This table comes from immunoSEQ multiplex PCR, and its TCRdb copy is limited to in-frame clones, with some not included. The sample has around 170,000 clones, around 83% seen once. Sequencing was done on a sample of peripheral blood. The source of these receptors is a woman in her 40s with acute or convalescent COVID-19.

The chain joins TRBV7-9 to TRBJ1-2, with D perhaps matching TRBD1 (6 bases). Trimming took off 5 bases at V and 4 bases at J, with 14 bases between the two ends. Germline assignment: CDR1 SEHNR and CDR2 FQNEAQ (reference sequence). The CDR3 has 14 residues. The CDR3 loop is CASSLGTTGYGYTF. In DNA form, the CDR3 reads TGTGCCAGCAGCCTAGGGACAACCGGCTATGGCTACACCTTC.

The chain recombines TRBV28 with TRBJ2-7; possible D gene TRBD1, 6 bases. The CDR3 covers 18 residues. Germline V gene data show CDR1 as MDHEN and CDR2 as SYDVKM. V was cut by 5 bases and J by 2 bases, with 25 bases left in between. The chain's CDR3 is CASSETGTFIQTTYEQYF. In DNA form, the CDR3 reads TGTGCCAGCAGTGAGACCGGGACATTCATTCAGACCACCTACGAGCAGTACTTC.

The table lists this clone with a few counts. The J gene is TRBJ1-1, the V gene TRBV10-3, with D possibly being TRBD1 (5 bases). The CDR3 contains 15 residues. Trimming took 10 bases from V and 0 from J, leaving 18 bases between them. CDR1 is ENHRY and CDR2 is SYGVKD in the germline V gene. CDR3 in amino acids: CATLPSGGMNTEAFF. DNA for the CDR3: TGTGCCACCCTCCCCTCGGGGGGAATGAACACTGAAGCTTTCTTT.

Details on this clone: The junction does not match germline at one end; this may be a read error. The chain has TRBV7-2 and TRBJ2-1; possibly TRBD2 for D (5 bases). This CDR3 comprises 13 residues. The germline V gene has CDR1 SGHTA and CDR2 FQGNSA. CDR3 in amino acids: CASSLAPPSEQFF. DNA for the CDR3: TGTGCCAGCAGCCTAGCCCCCCCGTCGGAGCAGTTCTTC.

The J gene is TRBJ2-2, the V gene TRBV3-1 (or the pseudogene TRBV3-2); 7 positions match TRBD2. Germline-derived CDR1 and CDR2 are LGHDT and YNNKEL (reference sequence). The CDR3 covers 12 residues. The V segment lost 6 bases and the J segment 6 bases; nucleotides outside the gene matches: 1. The CDR3 DNA is TGTGCCAGCAGTGGGGGGGCCGGGGAGCTGTTTTTT. Translating it yields CASSGGAGELFF.

This chain connects TRBV9 to TRBJ1-2; D is unclear. V lost 3 bases to trimming and J lost 4 bases, with 13 bases between them. This CDR3 is 14 amino acids long. Germline V gene sequence: CDR1 SGDLS, CDR2 YYNGEE. CDR3: CASSAEDNLYGYTF. The DNA for the CDR3 is TGTGCCAGCAGCGCGGAGGATAATCTCTATGGCTACACCTTC.

This clone came up a few times. The J gene is TRBJ2-7, the V gene TRBV15; TRBD2 matches 7 bases. The germline CDR1 and CDR2 sequences are LNHNV and YYDKDF (reference sequence). The CDR3 is 15 residues long. The J segment lost 2 bases and the V segment lost 5 bases, leaving 9 bases of the junction unmatched. The CDR3 DNA follows: TGTGCCACCAGCGAAGGACTAGTGGGAGCCTACGAGCAGTACTTC. It is translated as CATSEGLVGAYEQYF.

The genes are TRBV6-5 and TRBJ1-2; maybe TRBD1 (6 bases). Germline-derived CDR1 and CDR2 are MNHEY and SVGAGI. Trimming pared 0 bases from V and 5 bases from J, leaving 13 bases between. This CDR3 is 15 amino acids long. The CDR3: CASSYSQGHLYGYTF. As DNA, the CDR3 is TGTGCCAGCAGTTACTCTCAGGGGCATCTATATGGCTACACCTTC.

The chain recombines TRBV11-3 with TRBJ2-1; TRBD1 aligns across 11 bases. The germline CDR1 and CDR2 sequences are SGHNT and YENEEA. The CDR3 runs to 15 residues. The trim removed 6 bases at V and 7 bases at J, leaving 8 bases unmatched. CDR3 DNA sequence: TGTGCCAGCAGTTTAACCGGGACAGGGGGGAATGAGCAGTTCTTC. This sequence encodes CASSLTGTGGNEQFF.

The V call is TRBV3-1 (or the pseudogene TRBV3-2), the J call TRBJ2-3, with a possible D match to TRBD2 (5 bases). The CDR3 has 13 amino acids. Trimming removed 8 bases from V and 0 bases from J, with 9 bases in between. Germline values: CDR1 LGHDT, CDR2 YNNKEL (reference sequence). As DNA, the CDR3 is TGTGCCAGCCGGGCGGGTAGCACAGATACGCAGTATTTT. Its translation: CASRAGSTDTQYF.

This chain uses TRBV9 with TRBJ2-3; no reliable D call. The V and J ends lost 4 bases and 7 bases respectively, with 19 bases between them. Germline CDR1 is SGDLS and CDR2 is YYNGEE. This CDR3 region has 15 residues. The CDR3 coding sequence is TGTGCCAGCAGCCTCTCAGACTCCCCCGCATATACGCAGTATTTT. Amino acids: CASSLSDSPAYTQYF. The full variable domain, rest sourced from reference TRBV9 and TRBJ2-3, is DSGVTQTPKHLITATGQRVTLRCSPRSGDLSVYWYQQSLDQGLQFLIQYYNGEERAKGNILERFSAQQFPDLHSELNLSSLELGDSALYFCASSLSDSPAYTQYFGPGTRLTVL.

V gene TRBV19 combines with J gene TRBJ2-7, with TRBD1 matching 11 bases. The CDR3 runs 14 residues. Germline V lookup: CDR1 LNHDA, CDR2 SQIVND (reference sequence). J gave up 7 bases and V 6 bases, and 8 bases lay outside the gene matches. This CDR3 is CASSGGQGAGEQYF. In nucleotides, the CDR3 is TGTGCCAGTAGCGGTGGACAGGGGGCTGGAGAGCAGTACTTC.

This clone was picked up one time. V and J are TRBV7-2 and TRBJ2-7; 7 bases agree with TRBD1. The V gene's germline CDR1 is SGHTA and CDR2 FQGNSA. This CDR3 region has 15 residues. The ends lost 1 base at V and 8 bases at J; junction bases unmatched: 11. The CDR3 is CASSLGTGPTRKQYF. The CDR3 nucleotides are TGTGCCAGCAGCTTAGGGACAGGACCTACTAGGAAGCAGTACTTC.

This chain uses TRBV19 with TRBJ2-1; tentative D call: TRBD2 (6 bases). The V gene lost 4 bases and the J gene lost 4 bases, with 11 bases spanning the gap. Germline CDR1 is LNHDA and CDR2 is SQIVND (reference sequence). This CDR3 is 14 amino acids long. CDR3 bases: TGTGCCAGTAGTAGAACCGGGACTTACAATGAGCAGTTCTTC. This translates into CASSRTGTYNEQFF.

V gene TRBV5-4 combines with J gene TRBJ1-4; D possibly corresponds to TRBD1 (6 bases). Germline-derived CDR1 and CDR2 are SGHNT and YYREEE (reference sequence). This CDR3 contains 13 residues. V was cut by 0 bases and J by 15 bases, with 15 bases left in between. The CDR3 sequence is CASSLGLDSYLFF. CDR3 DNA: TGTGCCAGCAGCTTGGGGCTGGACAGCTACTTGTTTTTT.

The chain recombines TRBV10-2 with TRBJ1-5; D may be TRBD1 (5 bases). Per germline, CDR1 WSHSY and CDR2 SAAADI. Trimming stripped 2 bases from V and 4 bases from J, with 12 bases between. This CDR3 region has 15 residues. DNA of the CDR3: TGCGCCAGCAGTGAGCCTGGGCCAGGGAATCAGCCCCAGCATTTT. Amino acid sequence: CASSEPGPGNQPQHF.

The rearrangement joins TRBV6-2 or TRBV6-3 to TRBJ2-3; TRBD2 agrees at 10 bases. V shed 6 bases, J shed 2 bases, and the junction held 14 bases outside the gene matches. This CDR3 is 18 amino acids long. The V gene's germline CDR1 is MNHEY and CDR2 SVGEGT. The CDR3 DNA is TGTGCCAGCAGCCACCGCCTGGGTAGCGGGGGGCACACAGATACGCAGTATTTT. Translation gives CASSHRLGSGGHTDTQYF.

This clone was picked up one time. V and J are TRBV7-2 and TRBJ2-2; 7 nucleotides agree with TRBD2. The germline gives CDR1 SGHTA, CDR2 FQGNSA. This CDR3 spans 16 amino acids. Germline trimming cut 0 bases from V and 4 bases from J; bases unmatched to any gene: 5. The CDR3 DNA reads as TGTGCCAGCAGCTTAGCGGGAGCGGGGAGCACCGGGGAGCTGTTTTTT. Translation: CASSLAGAGSTGELFF.

V is TRBV5-1 and J is TRBJ1-1; 9 bases align to TRBD1. Per germline, CDR1 SGHRS and CDR2 YFSETQ. Germline trimming cut 1 base from V and 6 bases from J; bases unmatched to any gene: 7. This CDR3 has 15 amino acids. CDR3 region: CASSLTGTGTAEAFF. The CDR3, as DNA: TGCGCCAGCAGCTTGACCGGGACAGGGACAGCTGAAGCTTTCTTT.

This clone has only one observation. The chain couples TRBV3-1 (or the pseudogene TRBV3-2) to TRBJ2-3; 8 bases agree with TRBD2. Losses at the gene ends were 3 bases for V and 3 bases for J; bases not matched to a gene: 5. The CDR3 spans 15 residues. CDR1 is LGHDT, CDR2 YNNKEL, per germline (reference sequence). The CDR3 region is CASSHRGGGTDTQYF. CDR3 coding DNA: TGTGCCAGCAGCCACCGGGGGGGCGGGACAGATACGCAGTATTTT.

V usage is TRBV5-6 and J usage is TRBJ2-1; 12 bases are a match to TRBD2. The germline V gene encodes CDR1 SGHDT and CDR2 YYEEEE. V lost 6 bases and J lost 7; bases outside the gene matches: 11. The CDR3 spans 16 residues. In DNA form, the CDR3 reads TGTGCCAGCACCCCAGAGGCTAGCGGGAGGGAAAATGAGCAGTTCTTC. This gives the protein CASTPEASGRENEQFF.